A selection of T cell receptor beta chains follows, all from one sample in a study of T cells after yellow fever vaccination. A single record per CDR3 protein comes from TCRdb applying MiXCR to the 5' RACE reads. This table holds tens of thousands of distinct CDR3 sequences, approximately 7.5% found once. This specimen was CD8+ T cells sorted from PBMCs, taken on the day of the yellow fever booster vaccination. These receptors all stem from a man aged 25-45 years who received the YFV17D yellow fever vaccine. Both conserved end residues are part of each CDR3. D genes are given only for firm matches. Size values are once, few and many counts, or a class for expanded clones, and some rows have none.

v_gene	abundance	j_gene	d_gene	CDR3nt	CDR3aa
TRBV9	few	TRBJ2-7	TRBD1	TGTGCCAGCAGCACCGACAGGGTGTTGGACGAGCAGTACTTC	CASSTDRVLDEQYF
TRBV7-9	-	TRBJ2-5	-	TGTGCCAGCAGCTTAGTCGGGCAAGAGACCCAGTACTTC	CASSLVGQETQYF
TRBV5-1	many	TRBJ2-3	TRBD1	TGCGCCAGCAGCTTGGGACAGGGGGCAGATACGCAGTATTTT	CASSLGQGADTQYF
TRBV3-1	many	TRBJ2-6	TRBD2	TGTGCCAGCAGCCAAGAAACTGGACTAGCGGGCAACTCTGGGGCCAACGTCCTGACTTTC	CASSQETGLAGNSGANVLTF
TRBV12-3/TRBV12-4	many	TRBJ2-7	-	TGTGCCAGCAGTTTAACTGGCAGGACCTACGAGCAGTACTTC	CASSLTGRTYEQYF
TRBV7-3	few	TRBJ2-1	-	TGTGCCAGCAGTATAATCGGGGAGGGGGCCTACAATGAGCAGTTCTTC	CASSIIGEGAYNEQFF
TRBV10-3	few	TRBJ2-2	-	TGTGCCATTCCCTACAGAGAAGGGAGTGGGGAGCTGTTTTTT	CAIPYREGSGELFF
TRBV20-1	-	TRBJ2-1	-	TGCAGTGCTAGAGCAGCCAATGAGCAGTTCTTC	CSARAANEQFF
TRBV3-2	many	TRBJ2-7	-	TGTGCCAGCAGTGGCCAGCAAGGTTACGAGCAGTACTTC	CASSGQQGYEQYF
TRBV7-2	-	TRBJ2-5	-	TGTGCCAGCAGCTTAGAGATGATAGCGCCAGAGGAGACCCAGTACTTC	CASSLEMIAPEETQYF
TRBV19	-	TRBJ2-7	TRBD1	TGTGCCACCTCCTCCGGGACAGGGGCCTACGAGCAGTACTTC	CATSSGTGAYEQYF
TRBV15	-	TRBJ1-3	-	TGTGCCACCAGCACGCAACTCAAGAGCTCTGGAAACACCATATATTTT	CATSTQLKSSGNTIYF
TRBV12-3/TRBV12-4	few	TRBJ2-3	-	TGTGCCAGCAGTTTCCGGCCGGGCACAGATACGCAGTATTTT	CASSFRPGTDTQYF
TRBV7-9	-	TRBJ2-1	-	TGTGCCAGCAGCTTCCAGGGCCGCCTGGATGAGCAGTTCTTC	CASSFQGRLDEQFF
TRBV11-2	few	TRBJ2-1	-	TGTGCCAGCAGCTCTATAACCCTCGGGGGGCACTTCTTC	CASSSITLGGHFF
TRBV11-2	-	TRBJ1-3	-	TGTGCCAGCAGCTTAACCGTCCCTGGAAACACCATATATTTT	CASSLTVPGNTIYF
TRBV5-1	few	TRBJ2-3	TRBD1	TGCGCCAGCAGCGGACGACAGGGTGTAGATACGCAGTATTTT	CASSGRQGVDTQYF
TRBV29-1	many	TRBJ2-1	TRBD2	TGCAGCGTTGTCGGCGGGAGTCTCAATGAGCAGTTCTTC	CSVVGGSLNEQFF
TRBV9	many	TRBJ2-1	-	TGTGCCAGCAGCGTAGATTCCTTGAATGAGCAGTTCTTC	CASSVDSLNEQFF
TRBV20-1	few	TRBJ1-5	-	TGCAGTGCTCAGACAGGCAATCAGCCCCAGCATTTT	CSAQTGNQPQHF
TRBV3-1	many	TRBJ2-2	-	TGTGCCAGCAGGCTAGCGCGGCGGGGGCCCGGGGAGCTGTTTTTT	CASRLARRGPGELFF
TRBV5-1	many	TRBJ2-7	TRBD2	TGCGCCAGCAGCCAGGGACTAGCGGGAGAGGGGGCCCTCTACGAGCAGTACTTC	CASSQGLAGEGALYEQYF
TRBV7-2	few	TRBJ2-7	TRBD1	TGTGCCAGCAGCTTAGGACCACAGGGGGCGGACTACGAGCAGTACTTC	CASSLGPQGADYEQYF
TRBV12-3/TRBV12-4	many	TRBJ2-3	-	TGTGCCAGCAGCCCCCCCTCGGGAAGCTTAATAGATACGCAGTATTTT	CASSPPSGSLIDTQYF
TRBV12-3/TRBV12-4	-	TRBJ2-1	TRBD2	TGTGCCAGCAGTTCGGGGGGGTACCAGCAGTTCTTC	CASSSGGYQQFF
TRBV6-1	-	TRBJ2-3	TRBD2	TGTGCCAGCTGGAGGGATTTGGGCGGGAGGGCCGTGACAGATACGCAGTATTTT	CASWRDLGGRAVTDTQYF
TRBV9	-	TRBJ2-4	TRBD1	TGTGCCAGCAGCGACCCCGGACAGGGCTTAGCCAAAAACATTCAGTACTTC	CASSDPGQGLAKNIQYF
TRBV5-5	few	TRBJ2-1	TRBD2	TGTGCCAGCAGCTTGGGGGACACTAGCGGGAGCAATGAGCAGTTCTTC	CASSLGDTSGSNEQFF
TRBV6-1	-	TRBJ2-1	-	TGTGCCAGCAACCTCTCCCCCCCCAAAGGAGGGGCCTACAATGAGCAGTTCTTC	CASNLSPPKGGAYNEQFF
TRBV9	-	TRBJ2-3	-	TGTGCCAGCAGCGTAGGGGGAAGCACAGATACGCAGTATTTT	CASSVGGSTDTQYF
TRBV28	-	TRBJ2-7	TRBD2	TGTGCCAGCAGTCGGGCGGGAGGGCCGAGGGAGCAGTACTTC	CASSRAGGPREQYF
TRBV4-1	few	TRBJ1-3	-	TGCGCCAGCAGCCAAGATACAGGGACGACGGGAAACACCATATATTTT	CASSQDTGTTGNTIYF
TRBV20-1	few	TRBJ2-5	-	TGCAGTGCTAGAGCGGTTTTTCAGACCCAAGAGACCCAGTACTTC	CSARAVFQTQETQYF
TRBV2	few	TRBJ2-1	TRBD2	TGTGCCAGCAGTGAAGCCGGGACTAGCGGTAGCTCCTACAATGAGCAGTTCTTC	CASSEAGTSGSSYNEQFF
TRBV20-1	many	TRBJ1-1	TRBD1	TGCAGTGCGCGGGACAGAGGAACTGAAGCTTTCTTT	CSARDRGTEAFF
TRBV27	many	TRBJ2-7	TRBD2	TGTGCCAGCAGTTTAAGGACTAGTTACGAGCAGTACTTC	CASSLRTSYEQYF
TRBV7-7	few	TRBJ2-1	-	TGTGCCAGCAGCCCTTCTAGCGAGAGCTCCTACAATGAGCAGTTCTTC	CASSPSSESSYNEQFF
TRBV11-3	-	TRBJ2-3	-	TGTGCCAGCAGCTACGGGAATACGCAGTATTTT	CASSYGNTQYF
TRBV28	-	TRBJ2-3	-	TGTGCCAGCACCCCGATACCCACACACACAGATACGCAGTATTTT	CASTPIPTHTDTQYF
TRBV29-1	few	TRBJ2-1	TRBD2	TGCAGCGTTGAGGACTTCGGCGGGAGGGCCTCGCCCTACAATGAGCAGTTCTTC	CSVEDFGGRASPYNEQFF
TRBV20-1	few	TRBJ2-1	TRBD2	TGCAGTGCTAGAGATCTAAGCGGGAGCTCCTACAATGAGCAGTTCTTC	CSARDLSGSSYNEQFF
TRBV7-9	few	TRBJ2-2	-	TGTGCCAGCAGCTTAGTAGGGCAAGTGAACACCGGGGAGCTGTTTTTT	CASSLVGQVNTGELFF
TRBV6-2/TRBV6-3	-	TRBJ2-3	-	TGTGCCAGCAGTTACTGGAGGGTCGATACGCAGTATTTT	CASSYWRVDTQYF
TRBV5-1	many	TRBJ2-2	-	TGCGCCAGCAGCTTGGCCCCCGGGAGCGGGGAGCTGTTTTTT	CASSLAPGSGELFF
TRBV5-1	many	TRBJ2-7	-	TGCGCCAGCAGCTTGGTGCAAGGCGAGCAGTACTTC	CASSLVQGEQYF
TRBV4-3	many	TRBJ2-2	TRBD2	TGCGCCAGCAGACTAGCGGAAATTTCGAACACCGGGGAGCTGTTTTTT	CASRLAEISNTGELFF
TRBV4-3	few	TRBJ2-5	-	TGCGCCAGCAGCCAAGTGAGTGGGGAGACCCAGTACTTC	CASSQVSGETQYF
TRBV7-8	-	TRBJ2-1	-	TGTGCCAGCAGCTTAGCGGTCTACAATGAGCAGTTCTTC	CASSLAVYNEQFF
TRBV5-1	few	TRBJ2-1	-	TGCGCCAGCAGCTTGGGGGGGCTCCCGATGGATGAGCAGTTCTTC	CASSLGGLPMDEQFF
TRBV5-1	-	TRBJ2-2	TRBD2	TGCGCCAGCAGCTTGGCCAGCGGGAGCCTCACCGGGGAGCTGTTTTTT	CASSLASGSLTGELFF
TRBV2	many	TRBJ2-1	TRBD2	TGTGCCAGCAGCGCTAGCGGGAGGGCTATAAATGAGCAGTTCTTC	CASSASGRAINEQFF
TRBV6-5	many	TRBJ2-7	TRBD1	TGTGCCAGCAGTTCTCGGACAGGAAACTACGAGCAGTACTTC	CASSSRTGNYEQYF
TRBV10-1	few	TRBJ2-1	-	TGCGCCAGCAGTGAGTCCCCGCCTGGGGGAGCGGTCCGCAATGAGCAGTTCTTC	CASSESPPGGAVRNEQFF
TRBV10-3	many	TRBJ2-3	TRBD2	TGTGCCATCAGTGAGTCAACTAGCGGGCCGGCCACAGATACGCAGTATTTT	CAISESTSGPATDTQYF
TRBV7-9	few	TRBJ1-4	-	TGTGCCAGCAGCTTAGGATTCGGTGAAAAACTGTTTTTT	CASSLGFGEKLFF
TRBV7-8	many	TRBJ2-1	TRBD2	TGTGCCAGCAGCTTGACTCGGGGAGGGAGGTACAATGAGCAGTTCTTC	CASSLTRGGRYNEQFF
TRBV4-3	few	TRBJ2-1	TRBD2	TGCGCCAGCAGCCCACAAGGGGCCGGGACTAGTAGTCTTGAGCAGTTCTTC	CASSPQGAGTSSLEQFF